This is a list of T cell receptor beta chains from one sample in a study of human T cells and chemical hapten exposure. One entry per CDR3 protein, called by TCRdb with MiXCR from the RACE reads. This table has about 340,000 distinct CDR3 sequences, about 7% appearing once. The sequencing used whole blood, collected in connection with sensitization to the hapten diphenylcyclopropenone (DPC). These receptors were collected from a woman aged 18-29 years with alopecia areata. Some clones in this sample may be carry-over from other donors' samples. CDR3s include the opening cysteine and the closing phenylalanine or tryptophan. The D gene is left open where the match is weak. Not every row has a clone size; where given, it reads once, few, many or a size class.

>TRBJ1-2|TRBD1|TRBV6-6|-
TGTGCCAGCAGCCCCGACAGGGCTCGAGGCTACACCTTC
CASSPDRARGYTF
>TRBJ1-4|-|TRBV9|-
TGTGCCAGCAGCGTAGGTGGCTTTGAAGAAAAACTGTTTTTT
CASSVGGFEEKLFF
>TRBJ1-2|-|TRBV18|few
TGTGCCAGCTCACTCGACGGGGGTCTTGTCTATGGCTACACCTTC
CASSLDGGLVYGYTF
>TRBJ1-5|-|TRBV6-2/TRBV6-3|many
TGTGCCAGCAGTCCCATAGACAGCTATCAGCCCCAGCATTTT
CASSPIDSYQPQHF
>TRBJ1-1|-|TRBV7-6|few
TGTGCCAGCAGCCCACCAACAGGGATGACGACTGAAGCTTTCTTT
CASSPPTGMTTEAFF
>TRBJ1-1|-|TRBV7-9|few
TGTGCCAGCAGCTTAGACACGCTCTTGAACACTGAAGCTTTCTTT
CASSLDTLLNTEAFF
>TRBJ1-4|TRBD1|TRBV7-9|few
TGTGCCAGCAGCGCTGGGGGGACAGGGTATGAAAAACTGTTTTTT
CASSAGGTGYEKLFF
>TRBJ2-7|-|TRBV27|many
TGTGCCAGCAGCTTGGGAAACCCCCTGTACGAGCAGTACTTC
CASSLGNPLYEQYF
>TRBJ1-5|-|TRBV12-3/TRBV12-4|-
TGTGCCAGCAGTTCCTTAGGGGCGACAGGTATTAGCAATCAGCCCCAGCATTTT
CASSSLGATGISNQPQHF
>TRBJ2-3|-|TRBV5-1|-
TGCGCCAGCAGCTTACAGGGTCTCGTCGGCACAGATACGCAGTATTTT
CASSLQGLVGTDTQYF
>TRBJ2-2|-|TRBV3-1|few
TGTGCCAGCAGCCTTAGCGGCCGGACCGGGGAGCTGTTTTTT
CASSLSGRTGELFF
>TRBJ2-1|TRBD2|TRBV11-2|few
TGTGCCAGCAGCTCACCACTGCGGGGGTTATACAATGAGCAGTTCTTC
CASSSPLRGLYNEQFF
>TRBJ2-1|TRBD1|TRBV5-6|-
TGTGCCAGCAGCTTGGTACCGGGGACAGGGCCGAGGAATGAGCAGTTCTTC
CASSLVPGTGPRNEQFF
>TRBJ1-2|-|TRBV4-2|-
TGTGCCAGCAGCCAATCTACCCCGGACCGCATCTATGGCTACACCTTC
CASSQSTPDRIYGYTF
>TRBJ1-2|-|TRBV19|few
TGTGCCAGTACGGGGAACTATGGCTACACCTTC
CASTGNYGYTF
>TRBJ1-3|-|TRBV9|-
TGTGCCAGCAGCCCCCTGGGGGGAGATGGAAACACCATATATTTT
CASSPLGGDGNTIYF
>TRBJ2-5|TRBD2|TRBV11-2|-
TGTGCCAGCAGCTTACCGACTAGCCGCCAAGAGACCCAGTACTTC
CASSLPTSRQETQYF
>TRBJ1-5|-|TRBV7-3|-
TGTGCCAGCAGCTTAAGGGAGAACCAGCCCCAGCATTTT
CASSLRENQPQHF
>TRBJ2-5|TRBD2|TRBV7-2|-
TGTGCCAGCAGCTTAGCGTGGCTAGCGGGGGGGCCGTACTTC
CASSLAWLAGGPYF
>TRBJ1-3|-|TRBV7-9|many
TGTGCCAGCAGCTCGTCCCCTACAGTTCTAGGAAACACCATATATTTT
CASSSSPTVLGNTIYF
>TRBJ2-3|-|TRBV7-2|few
TGTGCCAGCAGCTTATCGGGGGTTACGACAGATACGCAGTATTTT
CASSLSGVTTDTQYF
>TRBJ1-2|-|TRBV25-1|-
TGTGCCAGCAGTGTTGGCTTTCAGGGGTTGTTTGGCTACACCTTC
CASSVGFQGLFGYTF
>TRBJ1-2|TRBD1|TRBV5-4|-
TGTGCCAGCAGCATAGGGACAGGGGTATACGGCTACACCTTC
CASSIGTGVYGYTF
>TRBJ1-2|-|TRBV20-1|many
TGCAGTGCTAGGTTTAGGGAATATGGCTACACCTTC
CSARFREYGYTF